These T cell receptor beta chains were read from a single sample in a study of blood T cell repertoires in COVID-19. Sequencing was performed with immunoSEQ multiplex PCR; in TCRdb, only in-frame clones are kept and a portion is missing. The table records 29,000 or so clones, roughly nine tenths of them present only once. The source material was peripheral blood. The receptors stem from a human donor in a cohort sampled during active COVID-19. Each CDR3 is given with its conserved first and last residue. A D gene is named only where the DNA matches it firmly. Clone size, where shown, is once, few, many, or a class for clones that have expanded.

D gene,V gene,J gene,clone size,CDR3 protein,CDR3 DNA
-,TRBV7-8,TRBJ1-4,-,CASSLVFRGVGQQEKLFF,TGTGCCAGCAGCTTAGTCTTCAGGGGCGTAGGGCAACAAGAAAAACTGTTTTTT
-,TRBV5-4,TRBJ1-6,-,CASSMGRGDNSPLHF,TGTGCCAGCAGCATGGGCCGGGGGGATAATTCACCCCTCCACTTT
-,TRBV6-1,TRBJ2-3,-,CASSEALLNTDTQYF,TGTGCCAGCAGTGAAGCGCTACTAAATACAGATACGCAGTATTTT
-,TRBV2,TRBJ1-6,-,CASSVSSHNSPLHF,TGTGCCAGCAGTGTCTCCTCCCATAATTCACCCCTCCACTTT
TRBD1,TRBV30,TRBJ1-4,-,CAWAIQGGNEKLFF,TGTGCCTGGGCCATACAGGGGGGGAATGAAAAACTGTTTTTT
TRBD2,TRBV30,TRBJ2-5,-,CAWSTPGLRGGETQYF,TGTGCCTGGAGTACACCGGGACTTCGGGGAGGGGAGACCCAGTACTTC
TRBD1,TRBV19,TRBJ1-2,few,CASATGGAKSYGYTF,TGTGCCAGTGCGACAGGGGGCGCGAAGAGCTATGGCTACACCTTC
-,TRBV4-3,TRBJ2-3,-,CASSQGASPSTDTQYF,TGCGCCAGCAGCCAAGGGGCTAGCCCCAGCACAGATACGCAGTATTTT
TRBD2,TRBV5-1,TRBJ2-7,-,CASRELAGGYEQYF,TGCGCCAGCAGGGAACTAGCGGGGGGCTACGAGCAGTACTTC
-,TRBV6-5,TRBJ1-1,-,CASSRGAPDTEAFF,TGTGCCAGCAGCCGCGGGGCCCCCGACACTGAAGCTTTCTTT
TRBD1,TRBV5-1,TRBJ1-1,-,CASSQGTGVTEAFF,TGCGCCAGCAGCCAAGGGACAGGGGTAACTGAAGCTTTCTTT
-,TRBV5-1,TRBJ2-3,-,CASSLDLATGDTQYF,TGCGCCAGCAGCTTGGACTTAGCGACGGGGGATACGCAGTATTTT
TRBD1,TRBV7-9,TRBJ2-7,-,CASSSPGDRGHEQYF,TGTGCCAGCAGCTCCCCCGGGGACAGGGGACACGAGCAGTACTTC